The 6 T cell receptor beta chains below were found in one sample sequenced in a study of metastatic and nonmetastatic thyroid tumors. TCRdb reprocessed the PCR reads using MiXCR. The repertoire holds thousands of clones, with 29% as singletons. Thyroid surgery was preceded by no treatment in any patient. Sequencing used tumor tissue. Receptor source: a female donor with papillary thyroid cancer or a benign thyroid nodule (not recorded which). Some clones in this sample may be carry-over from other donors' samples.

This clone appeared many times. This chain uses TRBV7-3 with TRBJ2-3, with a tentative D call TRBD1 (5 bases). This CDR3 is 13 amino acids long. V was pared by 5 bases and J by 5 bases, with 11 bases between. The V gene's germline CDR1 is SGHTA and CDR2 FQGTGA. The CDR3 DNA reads TGTGCCAGCAGCCGGGCAGGGCGAGATACGCAGTATTTT. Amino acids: CASSRAGRDTQYF.

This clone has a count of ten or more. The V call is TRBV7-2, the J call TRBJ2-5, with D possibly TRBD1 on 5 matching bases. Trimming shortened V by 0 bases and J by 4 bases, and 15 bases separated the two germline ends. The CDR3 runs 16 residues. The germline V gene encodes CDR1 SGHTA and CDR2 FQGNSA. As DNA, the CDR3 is TGTGCCAGCAGCTTAGCGATCGCAGGGTGGGGAGAGACCCAGTACTTC. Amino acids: CASSLAIAGWGETQYF.

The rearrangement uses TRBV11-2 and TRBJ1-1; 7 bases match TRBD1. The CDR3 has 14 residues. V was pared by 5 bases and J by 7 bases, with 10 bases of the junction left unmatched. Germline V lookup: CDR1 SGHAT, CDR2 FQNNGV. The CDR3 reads CASSNLTGPFEAFF. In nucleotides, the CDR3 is TGTGCCAGCAGCAACCTGACAGGGCCTTTTGAAGCTTTCTTT.

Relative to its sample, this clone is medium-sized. CDR3 region: CASSQEGQGRVSGANVLTF. DNA of the CDR3: TGCGCCAGCAGCCAAGAAGGGCAGGGAAGGGTGTCTGGGGCCAACGTCCTGACTTTC. This chain uses TRBV4-1 with TRBJ2-6; maybe TRBD1 (5 bases). V lost 0 bases and J lost 1, with 16 bases in between. CDR3 size: 19 residues. CDR1 is MGHRA, CDR2 YSYEKL, per germline.

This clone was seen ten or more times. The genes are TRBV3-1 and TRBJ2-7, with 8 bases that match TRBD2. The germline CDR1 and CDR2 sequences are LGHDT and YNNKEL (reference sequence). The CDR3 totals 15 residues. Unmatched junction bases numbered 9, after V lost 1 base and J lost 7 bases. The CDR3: CASSQGQAGAWEQYF. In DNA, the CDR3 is TGTGCCAGCAGCCAAGGCCAAGCGGGAGCTTGGGAGCAGTACTTC.

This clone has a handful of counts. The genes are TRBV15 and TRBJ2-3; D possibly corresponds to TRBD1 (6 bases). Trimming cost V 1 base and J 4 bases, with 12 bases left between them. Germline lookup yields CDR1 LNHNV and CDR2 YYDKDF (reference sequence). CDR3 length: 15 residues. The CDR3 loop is CATSRVQGSADTQYF. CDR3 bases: TGTGCCACCAGCAGAGTTCAGGGGAGTGCAGATACGCAGTATTTT.